A single sample gave rise to the 22 T cell receptor beta chains below, sequenced in a study of molecular identifiers for immune sequencing clone quantification. TCRdb independently ran MiXCR on the PCR reads; one entry per CDR3 protein. In the table there are more than 250,000 distinct CDR3 sequences, about 20% of which are singletons. The material sequenced was naive CD8+ T cells from blood, with Jurkat cell RNA spiked in. Specified subset: FACS-sorted CD8+CD4-CCR7+CD45RA+ naive T cells. These receptors came from a human donor in good health. Some libraries in this study had Jurkat cell RNA spiked in.

This clonotype came up many times. The V gene is TRBV4-1, the J gene TRBJ1-1, with 9 bases fitting TRBD1. Germline V gene sequence: CDR1 MGHRA, CDR2 YSYEKL. The V gene end was trimmed by 4 bases and the J gene end by 0 bases; junction bases not matched to a gene: 3. The CDR3 is made up of 15 amino acids. CDR3 nucleotide sequence: TGCGCCAGCAGCCGGGACAGGGTCATGAACACTGAAGCTTTCTTT. Protein product: CASSRDRVMNTEAFF.

This clonotype was detected many times. The gene calls are TRBV20-1 and TRBJ1-1; D is unclear. Germline lookup yields CDR1 DFQATT and CDR2 SNEGSKA (reference sequence). The V end lost 7 bases, the J end lost 0 bases, and 9 bases lay between the germline ends. The CDR3 has 12 residues. CDR3 sequence: CSEGGMNTEAFF. The CDR3, as DNA: TGCAGTGAAGGCGGCATGAACACTGAAGCTTTCTTT.

In its sample, this clonotype was seen many times. The CDR3 here is CASSQGIGFYEQYF. The DNA for the CDR3 is TGTGCCAGCAGCCAAGGGATCGGGTTCTACGAGCAGTACTTC. The chain recombines TRBV14 with TRBJ2-7; no clear D. This CDR3 contains 14 residues. V was shortened by 1 base and J by 3 bases, with 10 bases between the two germline ends. Looked up from germline, CDR1 is SGHDN and CDR2 is FVKESK. Based on the CDR3 plus reference TRBV14 and TRBJ2-7, the full variable domain is EAGVTQFPSHSVIEKGQTVTLRCDPISGHDNLYWYRRVMGKEIKFLLHFVKESKQDESGMPNNRFLAERTGGTYSTLKVQPAELEDSGVYFCASSQGIGFYEQYFGPGTRLTVT.

This clonotype has at least ten counts. V is TRBV23-1 and J is TRBJ2-2, with D unresolved. TRBV23-1 is noted as an ORF with a role that remains uncertain. The CDR3 totals 15 residues. Trimming removed 3 bases at V and 6 bases at J, with 14 bases between. This CDR3 is CASSQWFEVAGELFF. CDR3 DNA: TGCGCCAGCAGTCAGTGGTTCGAGGTAGCCGGGGAGCTGTTTTTT.

The sample holds many counts of this clonotype. This chain joins TRBV11-2 and TRBJ2-7; D not certain. The V end was cut by 5 bases, the J end by 5 bases, with 16 bases between. This CDR3 has 14 amino acids. In germline, CDR1 is SGHAT, CDR2 FQNNGV. The CDR3 spells CASSPRSPEDEQYF. The DNA of the CDR3 is TGTGCCAGCAGCCCACGTTCTCCCGAGGACGAGCAGTACTTC.

On this clonotype: This may be a read error: a much more frequent sequence differs by one nucleotide. This chain connects TRBV29-1 to TRBJ2-7; D perhaps matches TRBD2 (6 bases). Germline V gives CDR1 SQVTM, CDR2 ANQGSEA. This CDR3 comprises 13 residues. The CDR3 nucleotides are TGCAGCGTTCCGGGGGACCGAACCTACGAGCAGCACTTC. This codes for CSVPGDRTYEQHF.

The rearrangement uses TRBV27 and TRBJ2-3; D remains ambiguous. Germline values: CDR1 MNHEY, CDR2 SMNVEV (reference sequence). V was shortened by 0 bases and J by 6 bases, with 10 bases between the two germline ends. This CDR3 spans 14 amino acids. The CDR3 sequence: CASSLSDVLDTQYF. CDR3 DNA: TGTGCCAGCAGTTTATCCGATGTTTTGGATACGCAGTATTTT.

This clonotype was recorded at least ten times. This chain connects TRBV20-1 to TRBJ1-6; the match to TRBD1 covers 7 bases. After removal of 1 base from V and 7 bases from J, the junction contained 7 bases not matched to a gene. The CDR3 length is 15 residues. Germline-derived CDR1 and CDR2 are DFQATT and SNEGSKA (reference sequence). CDR3 DNA: TGCAGTGCTAGAGTTGTCGCAGGGGGGAATTCACCCCTCCACTTT. It codes for CSARVVAGGNSPLHF.

This clonotype showed up many times. The chain carries TRBV7-9 and TRBJ1-1; TRBD1 matches 10 bases. This CDR3 spans 16 amino acids. Trimming removed 5 bases from V and 0 bases from J; junction bases left unmatched: 6. Germline V CDR1 and CDR2: SEHNR, FQNEAQ (reference sequence). Here the CDR3 DNA reads TGTGCCAGCAGCCCCCGGACAGGGGGGGTGAACACTGAAGCTTTCTTT. Protein sequence: CASSPRTGGVNTEAFF. Full variable domain (missing parts from reference TRBV7-9 and TRBJ1-1): DTGVSQNPRHKITKRGQNVTFRCDPISEHNRLYWYRQTLGQGPEFLTYFQNEAQLEKSRLLSDRFSAERPKGSFSTLEIQRTEQGDSAMYLCASSPRTGGVNTEAFFGQGTRLTVV.

This clonotype was counted many times. The V gene is TRBV29-1, the J gene TRBJ1-5; tentative D call: TRBD1 (5 bases). Between the trimmed V and J ends, which lost 6 bases and 5 bases, there was a span of 14 bases. CDR1 and CDR2 (germline): SQVTM, ANQGSEA. This CDR3 has 13 amino acids. The DNA for the CDR3 is TGCAGCGTCTCTGAGGAGGGGCATCAGCCCCAGCATTTT. Translated: CSVSEEGHQPQHF.

The sample holds many counts of this clonotype. This chain uses TRBV11-3 with TRBJ1-1, with D unresolved. From germline, CDR1 is SGHNT and CDR2 YENEEA. Deletions cut 6 bases from V and 1 base from J, with 9 bases between. This CDR3 contains 13 residues. The DNA of the CDR3 is TGTGCCAGCAGTTACGGTTGGAACACTGAAGCTTTCTTT. This sequence encodes CASSYGWNTEAFF.

Turning to this clonotype: A much more abundant neighbour one base away suggests this may be a read error. The CDR3, as DNA: TGTGCCAGCAGCTTAATCCGACTAGGTCTTAGAGAGACCCAGTACTTC. The encoded protein is CASSLIRLGLRETQYF. This chain uses TRBV5-6 with TRBJ2-5; weak D call: TRBD2 (6 bases). Germline-derived CDR1 and CDR2 are SGHDT and YYEEEE. The CDR3 length is 16 residues. V lost 2 bases and J lost 4, with 18 bases in between.

A note on this clonotype: A much larger clone sits a single nucleotide away, making a read error possible. The chain links TRBV12-3 or TRBV12-4 to TRBJ2-5; D possibly uses TRBD1 or TRBD2 (9 bases each). The CDR3 spans 19 residues. The CDR3 region is CAGSQHSPQGAGGQKTQYF. The CDR3 DNA follows: TGTGCCGGCAGTCAGCACTCGCCACAGGGGGCGGGGGGGCAAAAGACCCAGTACTTC.

This clonotype was seen at least ten times. The chain employs TRBV2 and TRBJ2-3, with 11 bases that match TRBD2. The V gene end was trimmed by 0 bases and the J gene end by 5 bases; junction bases not matched to a gene: 7. CDR1 and CDR2 (germline): SNHLY, FYNNEI. The CDR3 contains 17 residues. Written as DNA, the CDR3 is TGTGCCAGCAGTGAAGCGCTAGCGGGGGGCCGTGGAGATACGCAGTATTTT. Amino acid sequence: CASSEALAGGRGDTQYF.

Comments on this clonotype: A junction end diverges from the germline sequence, so it may reflect a read error. The J gene is TRBJ2-2, the V gene TRBV13; D possibly corresponds to TRBD2 (5 bases). Germline V gene data show CDR1 as PRHDT and CDR2 as FYEKMQ (reference sequence). The CDR3 is 13 residues long. The CDR3 nucleotides are TGTGCCAGCAGCCTTCAGAGCACCGGGGAGCCGTTTTTT. Encoded protein: CASSLQSTGEPFF.

This clonotype was seen repeatedly, ten times or more. The rearrangement links TRBV18 to TRBJ2-5; a possible D gene is TRBD2 (5 bases). Trimming pared 3 bases from V and 5 bases from J, leaving 13 bases between. Germline assignment: CDR1 KGHSH and CDR2 LQKENI. The CDR3 runs to 14 residues. As DNA, the CDR3 is TGTGCCAGCTCACCCCCGGGGTCAAGGGAGACCCAGTACTTC. Its translation: CASSPPGSRETQYF.

This clonotype was counted only a few times. This sequence joins TRBV11-2 and TRBJ2-1, with TRBD2 identical over 10 bases. V lost 1 base, J lost 7 bases, and 4 bases stayed unmatched. This CDR3 contains 15 residues. Germline V lookup: CDR1 SGHAT, CDR2 FQNNGV. CDR3 sequence (DNA): TGTGCCAGCAGCTTAGCAGCGGGAGGGTATAATGAGCAGTTCTTC. It specifies CASSLAAGGYNEQFF.

V and J are TRBV12-3 or TRBV12-4 and TRBJ2-2; TRBD1 might be the D (6 bases). The length of the CDR3 is 16 residues. Trimming left V 5 bases short and J 4 bases short, with 17 bases between. The chain's CDR3 is CASSQTGTLSTGELFF. CDR3 in DNA: TGTGCCAGCAGTCAAACCGGGACATTGAGCACCGGGGAGCTGTTTTTT.

As for this clonotype: At one boundary the junction diverges from the germline segment, which might be a read error. The chain joins TRBV27 to TRBJ1-1; D call uncertain. The germline V gene encodes CDR1 MNHEY and CDR2 SMNVEV (reference sequence). CDR3 length equals 13 residues. CDR3 protein: CASSLQRYTETFF. CDR3 sequence (DNA): TGTGCCAGCAGTTTACAGCGGTACACTGAAACTTTCTTT.

A few counts support this clonotype. The gene calls are TRBV14 and TRBJ1-2, with unresolved D. The CDR3 extends over 16 amino acids. Trimming left V 0 bases short and J 5 bases short, with 16 bases between. Per germline, CDR1 SGHDN and CDR2 FVKESK. The CDR3 loop is CASSQEALIAGYGYTF. The DNA for the CDR3 is TGTGCCAGCAGCCAAGAGGCACTGATAGCTGGGTATGGCTACACCTTC.

This clonotype was observed many times. The chain uses TRBV19 and TRBJ2-7; TRBD1 aligns across 9 bases. The junction had 5 bases not matched to a gene; V was cut back by 3 bases and J by 2 bases. CDR1 and CDR2 (germline): LNHDA, SQIVND (reference sequence). This CDR3 region has 15 residues. The DNA of the CDR3 is TGTGCCAGTAGTATTTCGACAGGGGGAACCTACGAGCAGTACTTC. Residues: CASSISTGGTYEQYF.

This clonotype was picked up a small number of times. The rearrangement joins TRBV13 to TRBJ2-3, with 7 bases that match TRBD2. Losses at the gene ends were 2 bases for V and 3 bases for J; bases not matched to a gene: 11. CDR1 PRHDT and CDR2 FYEKMQ come from the germline V gene (reference sequence). The CDR3 sequence is 17 residues long. CDR3: CASSLRLAVLGTDTQYF. In DNA, the CDR3 is TGTGCCAGCAGCTTAAGACTAGCAGTTCTAGGTACAGATACGCAGTATTTT.